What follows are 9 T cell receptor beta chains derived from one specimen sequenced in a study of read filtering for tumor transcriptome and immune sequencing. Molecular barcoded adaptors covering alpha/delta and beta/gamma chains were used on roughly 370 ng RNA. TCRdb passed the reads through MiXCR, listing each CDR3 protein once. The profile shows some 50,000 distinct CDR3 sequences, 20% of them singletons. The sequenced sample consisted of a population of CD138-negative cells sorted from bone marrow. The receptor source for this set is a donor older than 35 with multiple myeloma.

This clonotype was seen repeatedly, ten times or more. In DNA, the CDR3 is TGTGCCAGTAGTATGGATGGGAGCGGGGGTGATGAGCAGTTCTTC. Its translation: CASSMDGSGGDEQFF. The J gene is TRBJ2-1, the V gene TRBV19; 8 bases align to TRBD2. V gave up 3 bases and J gave up 8 bases; unmatched junction bases: 9. This CDR3 contains 15 residues. Germline CDR1 is LNHDA and CDR2 is SQIVND (reference sequence).

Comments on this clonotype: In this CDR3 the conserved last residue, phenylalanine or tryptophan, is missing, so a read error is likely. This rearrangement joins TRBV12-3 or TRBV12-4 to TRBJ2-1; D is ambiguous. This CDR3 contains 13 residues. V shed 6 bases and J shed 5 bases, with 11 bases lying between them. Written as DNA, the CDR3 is TGTGCCAGCAGAAAGGACCTCGACAATGAGCAGTTCCTC. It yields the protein CASRKDLDNEQFL.

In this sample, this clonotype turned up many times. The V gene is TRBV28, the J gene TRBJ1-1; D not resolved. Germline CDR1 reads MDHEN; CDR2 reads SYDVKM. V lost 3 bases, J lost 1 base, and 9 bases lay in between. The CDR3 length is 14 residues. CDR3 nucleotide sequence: TGTGCCAGCAGTTTGGGCAGTGGGAACACTGAAGCTTTCTTT. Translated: CASSLGSGNTEAFF.

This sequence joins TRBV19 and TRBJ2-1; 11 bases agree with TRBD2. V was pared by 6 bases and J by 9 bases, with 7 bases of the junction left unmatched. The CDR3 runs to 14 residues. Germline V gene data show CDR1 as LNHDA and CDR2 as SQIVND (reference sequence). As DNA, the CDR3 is TGTGCCAGTAGGACTAGCGGGAAGGTTTCTGAGCAGTTCTTC. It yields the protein CASRTSGKVSEQFF.

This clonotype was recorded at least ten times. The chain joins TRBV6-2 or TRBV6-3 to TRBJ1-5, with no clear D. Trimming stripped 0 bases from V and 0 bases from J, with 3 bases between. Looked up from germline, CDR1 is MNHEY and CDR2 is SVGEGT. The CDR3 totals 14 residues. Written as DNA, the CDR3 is TGTGCCAGCAGTTACTCTAGTAGCAATCAGCCCCAGCATTTT. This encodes CASSYSSSNQPQHF.

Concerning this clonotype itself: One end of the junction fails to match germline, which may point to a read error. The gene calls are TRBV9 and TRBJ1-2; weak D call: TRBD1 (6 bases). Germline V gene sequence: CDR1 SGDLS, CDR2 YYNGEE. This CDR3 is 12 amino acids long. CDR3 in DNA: TGTGCCAGCGGGAGACGGGGGCACTTGTGGGCCTTC. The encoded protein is CASGRRGHLWAF.

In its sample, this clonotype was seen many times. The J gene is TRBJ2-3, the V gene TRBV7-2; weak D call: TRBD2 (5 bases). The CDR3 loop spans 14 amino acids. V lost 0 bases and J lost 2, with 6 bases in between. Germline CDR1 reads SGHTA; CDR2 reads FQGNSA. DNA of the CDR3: TGTGCCAGCAGCTTAGCGGACTTCACAGATACGCAGTATTTT. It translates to CASSLADFTDTQYF.

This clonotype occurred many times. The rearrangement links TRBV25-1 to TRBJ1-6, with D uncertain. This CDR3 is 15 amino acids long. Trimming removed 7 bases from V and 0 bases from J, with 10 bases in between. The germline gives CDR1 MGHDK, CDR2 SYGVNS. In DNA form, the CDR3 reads TGTGCCAGCATGCTGTCTAGCTCCTATAATTCACCCCTCCACTTT. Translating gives CASMLSSSYNSPLHF.

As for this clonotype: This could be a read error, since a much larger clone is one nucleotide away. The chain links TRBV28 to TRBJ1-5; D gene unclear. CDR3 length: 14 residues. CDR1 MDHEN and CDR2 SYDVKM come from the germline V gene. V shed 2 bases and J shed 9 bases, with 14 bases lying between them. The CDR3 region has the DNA TGTGCCAGCAGTTTAGGGATAGGGAACTTGCCCCAGCATTTT. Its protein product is CASSLGIGNLPQHF.